Listed below are T cell receptor beta chains from one sample, sequenced in a study of brain metastases from non-small cell lung cancer. Data came from immunoSEQ multiplex PCR; TCRdb stores just in-frame clones and leaves some out. The sample carries about 4,900 clones, about 80% recorded once. Sequencing was carried out using primary lung tumor tissue. Receptors originate from a donor aged 40 or over with non-small cell lung cancer. Each CDR3 is given with its conserved first and last residue. D genes are given only for firm matches. Clone size is not always given. Where it is, it says once, few, many or a class for expanded clones.

>-|TRBD1|TRBJ1-2|TRBV6-2/TRBV6-3
TGTGCCAGCAGTACAGGGGGAGGCTACACCTTC
CASSTGGGYTF
>few|-|TRBJ1-2|TRBV10-3
TGTGCCATCAGTGTAAGTACAGATGGCTACACCTTC
CAISVSTDGYTF
>-|-|TRBJ2-3|TRBV19
TGTGCCAGTCGTTTAAGGGGGGGGGCCGGTACGCAGTATTTT
CASRLRGGAGTQYF
>once|TRBD1|TRBJ2-1|TRBV2
TGTGCCAGCAGCTGGGACAGGGAATACAATGAGCAGTTCTTC
CASSWDREYNEQFF
>-|-|TRBJ2-6|TRBV6-1
TGTGCCAGCAGTGAAGGGGGCTCTGGGGCCAACGTCCTGACTTTC
CASSEGGSGANVLTF
>-|-|TRBJ2-6|TRBV27
TGTGCCAGCAGTTTATCCGGTCCGTCTGGGGCCAACGTCCTGACTTTC
CASSLSGPSGANVLTF
>once|-|TRBJ2-1|TRBV6-1
TGTGCCAGCAGTGAAGAGGCAGGGTGGAGTGAGCAGTTCTTC
CASSEEAGWSEQFF
>-|-|TRBJ2-5|TRBV4-1
TGCGCCAGCAGCCATCGAGAGACCCAGTACTTC
CASSHRETQYF
>-|-|TRBJ1-1|TRBV14
TGTGCCAGCAGCCCCCGGGGGGCCTATGAAGCTTTCTTT
CASSPRGAYEAFF
>-|-|TRBJ1-2|TRBV4-3
TGCGCCAGCAGCCCAGGTCGTATTCAGGGTAGGGGCTACACCTTC
CASSPGRIQGRGYTF
>-|-|TRBJ1-2|TRBV29-1
TGCAGCGTTGGGTTGGGTAGCAGTAACTATGGCTACACCTTC
CSVGLGSSNYGYTF
>-|TRBD2|TRBJ2-1|TRBV5-1
TGCGCCAGCAGCTTTAGCGGGGTGTACAATGAGCAGTTCTTC
CASSFSGVYNEQFF
>-|-|TRBJ2-3|TRBV12-3/TRBV12-4
TGTGCCAGCAGTTCCAGGAGGGCGGATACGCAGTATTTT
CASSSRRADTQYF
>-|-|TRBJ1-4|TRBV5-1
TGCGCCAGCAGCTTTAGGACAGTTGCAACTAATGAAAAACTGTTTTTT
CASSFRTVATNEKLFF
>-|-|TRBJ1-1|TRBV27
TGTGCCAGCAGTGCGACGGGGTCAGAAACTGAAGCTTTCTTT
CASSATGSETEAFF
>-|-|TRBJ2-3|TRBV6-1
TGTGCCAGCAGTGAACTCCCCCCCAGCGGAACTAGCACAGATACGCAGTATTTT
CASSELPPSGTSTDTQYF
>-|TRBD1|TRBJ2-5|TRBV5-4
TGTGCCAGCAGCTACGTAGCTAGGACAGGGCAAGAGACCCAGTACTTC
CASSYVARTGQETQYF
>-|TRBD1|TRBJ1-5|TRBV6-4
TGTGCCAGCGCCGCGGAGACAGGGAGGCAGCCCCAGCATTTT
CASAAETGRQPQHF
>-|TRBD1|TRBJ1-1|TRBV10-3
TGTGCCATCAGACAGGGGTTGAACACTGAAACTTTCTTT
CAIRQGLNTETFF
>once|TRBD1|TRBJ2-2|TRBV15
TGTGCCACCAGCAGAGGCTACGAACAGGGGGCCGGGGAGCTGTTTTTT
CATSRGYEQGAGELFF
>-|TRBD1|TRBJ2-2|TRBV6-1
TGTGCCAGCAGTGATGGACAGGGGGTCACCGGGGAGCTGTTTTTT
CASSDGQGVTGELFF
>few|-|TRBJ2-5|TRBV29-1
TGCAGCGTGGAAAAGGGAAACCAAGAGACCCAGTACTTC
CSVEKGNQETQYF
>-|-|TRBJ1-2|TRBV5-1
TGCGCCAGCGGCTTGACGGGTGGAAGGGGCTACACCTTC
CASGLTGGRGYTF
>-|-|TRBJ2-5|TRBV3-1/TRBV3-2
TGTGCCAGCAGCCAGTCGAATCCTTTCTCTGAGACCCAGTACTTC
CASSQSNPFSETQYF
>-|-|TRBJ2-5|TRBV2
TGTGCCAGCAGTGAAATGGGGGAAGAGACCCAGTACTTC
CASSEMGEETQYF
>-|-|TRBJ2-3|TRBV6-4
TGTGCCAGCAGTGACGGTTGGGGAGATACAGATACGCAGTATTTT
CASSDGWGDTDTQYF
>-|TRBD1|TRBJ1-6|TRBV5-1
TGCGCCAGCAGCTTGGGGGGACAGATCAGATCACCCCTCCACTTT
CASSLGGQIRSPLHF
>-|TRBD1|TRBJ1-2|TRBV2
TGTGCCAGTACCGGGACAGGGGAAGGCTACACCTTC
CASTGTGEGYTF
>few|TRBD1|TRBJ2-1|TRBV5-1
TGCGCCAGCGGCACAGGGGCGAGCGATGAGCAGTTCTTC
CASGTGASDEQFF
>-|-|TRBJ1-6|TRBV28
TGTGCCAGCAGTTCCGCATCACGACTGGGCTCACCCCTCCACTTT
CASSSASRLGSPLHF
>-|TRBD1|TRBJ1-6|TRBV5-4
TGTGCCAGCAGCTTGCAAGGACAGGGGTCACCCCTCCACTTT
CASSLQGQGSPLHF
>-|-|TRBJ2-7|TRBV6-2/TRBV6-3
TGTGCCAGCAGTTACTCGGGGGGTCGGGTTCGGCTGGACGAGCAGTACTTC
CASSYSGGRVRLDEQYF
>-|-|TRBJ1-4|TRBV29-1
TGCAGCGTTGGGTTCGGGTCCGAAAAACTGTTTTTT
CSVGFGSEKLFF
>-|-|TRBJ2-2|TRBV9
TGTGCCAGCAGCGTAGCAGAAGGGAATAGCGGGGAGCTGTTTTTT
CASSVAEGNSGELFF
>-|-|TRBJ2-5|TRBV2
TGTGCCAGCAGTGAAGGTCAAGAGACTCAGTACTTC
CASSEGQETQYF
>-|-|TRBJ2-3|TRBV5-5
TGTGCCATCCTAAGAAACCCAGGGACAAGGGGTACAGATACGCAGTATTTT
CAILRNPGTRGTDTQYF
>-|-|TRBJ1-1|TRBV6-5
TGTGCCAGCAGTTACTCGCCTTGGTTTGGTGGAACTGAAGCTTTCTTT
CASSYSPWFGGTEAFF
>-|-|TRBJ1-2|TRBV28
TGTGCCAGCAGTTTCGGTGGGGGATATGGCTACACCTTC
CASSFGGGYGYTF
>-|-|TRBJ1-1|TRBV5-1
TGCGCCAGCAGATCAGGGGACACTGAAGCTTTCTTT
CASRSGDTEAFF
>-|TRBD1|TRBJ2-3|TRBV7-8
TGTGCCAGCAGCGCCGGGACAGGTTCAGGTTGGACAGATACGCAGTATTTT
CASSAGTGSGWTDTQYF
>-|TRBD1|TRBJ2-2|TRBV4-1
TGCGCCAGCAGCCCGGGACAGGGAACGAGCGGGGAGCTGTTTTTT
CASSPGQGTSGELFF
>-|TRBD1|TRBJ1-2|TRBV6-5
TGTGCCAGCACCGAAGGGGGCGCCTATGGCTACACCTTC
CASTEGGAYGYTF
>-|TRBD1|TRBJ2-5|TRBV19
TGTGCCAGTAGTAGATCTACAGGGGGAGAGACCCAGTACTTC
CASSRSTGGETQYF
>-|TRBD2|TRBJ2-3|TRBV7-9
TGTGCCAGCAGCTTAGGTGGACTAGCGGGCACAGATACGCAGTATTTT
CASSLGGLAGTDTQYF
>few|-|TRBJ1-1|TRBV4-1
TGCGCCAGCAGCCAATGGGAGGCGAACACTGAAGCTTTCTTT
CASSQWEANTEAFF